This is a list of T cell receptor beta chains from one sample in a study of T cells in Graves' hyperthyroidism and ophthalmopathy. TCRdb re-analysed the multiplex PCR reads in MiXCR, keeping a single row per CDR3 protein. The table includes 500,000 to 650,000 distinct CDR3 sequences, 11% to 15% detected once. Sequencing input: blood. The source is a woman aged 40-49 years with Graves' hyperthyroidism. Both conserved end residues are part of each CDR3. Fields, in order: D gene, CDR3 length, J gene, clone size, V gene, CDR3 DNA, CDR3 protein. The D gene is left open where the match is weak. Clone size, where shown, is once, few, many, or a class for clones that have expanded.

TRBD1 | 13 | TRBJ2-5 | many | TRBV28 | TGTGCCAGCAGTTTGTGGACAGGTGGGACCCAGTACTTC | CASSLWTGGTQYF
NA | 13 | TRBJ1-1 | few | TRBV7-3 | TGTGCCAGCAGCCCGGGGGGATCCACTGAAGCTTTCTTT | CASSPGGSTEAFF
TRBD2 | 16 | TRBJ2-1 | few | TRBV14 | TGTGCCAGCAGCCAAGTAAGGCGGGAGCTGGGGAATGAGCAGTTCTTC | CASSQVRRELGNEQFF
NA | 16 | TRBJ2-7 | many | TRBV28 | TGTGCCAGCAGTTTATCCCCCCGGGACATCGACTACGAGCAGTACTTC | CASSLSPRDIDYEQYF
NA | 13 | TRBJ2-7 | many | TRBV28 | TGTGCCAGCAGTTTTTCCGGACGGTACGAGCAGTACTTC | CASSFSGRYEQYF
TRBD2 | 15 | TRBJ2-1 | many | TRBV18 | TGTGCCAGCTCAACAGGGACTAGCGGGAGCTATGAGCAGTTCTTC | CASSTGTSGSYEQFF
NA | 14 | TRBJ2-2 | few | TRBV9 | TGTGCCAGCAGCGTGGTTCAGGGTACCGGGGAGCTGTTTTTT | CASSVVQGTGELFF
TRBD2 | 15 | TRBJ2-5 | few | TRBV20-1 | TGCAGTGCTACTAGACTAGCGGGAGGGGCGGAGACCCAGTACTTC | CSATRLAGGAETQYF
NA | 14 | TRBJ2-1 | many | TRBV3-1 | TGTGCCAGCAGCCCTCTCGAGGGGCGGGATGAGCAGTTCTTC | CASSPLEGRDEQFF
NA | 14 | TRBJ2-5 | many | TRBV15 | TGTGCCACCAGCAGAGTCTTGCTAGCTGAGACCCAGTACTTC | CATSRVLLAETQYF
NA | 12 | TRBJ2-3 | many | TRBV20-1 | TGCAGTGCCCTGGCGGACACAGATACGCAGTATTTT | CSALADTDTQYF
NA | 15 | TRBJ2-2 | NA | TRBV12-5 | TGTGCTAGTGGTTTGCGTCTCGAACAGGCCGGGGAGCTGTTTTTT | CASGLRLEQAGELFF
TRBD1 | 14 | TRBJ2-1 | many | TRBV20-1 | TGCAGTGCCGGCGGGACAGGACCATACAATGAGCAGTTCTTC | CSAGGTGPYNEQFF
NA | 17 | TRBJ2-3 | NA | TRBV4-1 | TGCGCCAGCAGCCAATATACAGCGGCCTCTAGCACAGATACGCAGTATTTT | CASSQYTAASSTDTQYF
NA | 16 | TRBJ2-6 | few | TRBV10-3 | TGTGCCATCAGTGAGCCGGTGGGGTCTGGGGCCAACGTCCTGACTTTC | CAISEPVGSGANVLTF
TRBD2 | 19 | TRBJ2-3 | many | TRBV28 | TGTGCCAGCAGTCTTAAGATGGTAGAAACTAGCGGGAGCACAGATACGCAGTATTTT | CASSLKMVETSGSTDTQYF
TRBD1 | 14 | TRBJ1-4 | many | TRBV2 | TGTGCCAGCAGTGTAACAGGGGTAAATGAAAAACTGTTTTTT | CASSVTGVNEKLFF
TRBD1 | 14 | TRBJ2-1 | NA | TRBV20-1 | TGCAGTGCTAGACCTTTAACAGGACAGGCAGCCCAGTTCTTC | CSARPLTGQAAQFF
NA | 17 | TRBJ2-2 | few | TRBV6-1 | TGTGCCAGCAGTGAACAGGATGTCCACCTTCTAACCGGGGAGCTGTTTTTT | CASSEQDVHLLTGELFF
TRBD2 | 15 | TRBJ2-7 | many | TRBV27 | TGTGCCAGCAGTCCTCTTAGCGGGAGGTCCTACGAGCAGTACTTC | CASSPLSGRSYEQYF
NA | 13 | TRBJ2-7 | NA | TRBV13 | TGTGCCAGCAGCTTGGGGCACTACAATGAGCAGTACTTC | CASSLGHYNEQYF
NA | 15 | TRBJ1-4 | NA | TRBV9 | TGTGCCAGCAGTAAAGACGGAGACGCTAATGAAAAACTGTTTTTT | CASSKDGDANEKLFF
NA | 14 | TRBJ2-5 | few | TRBV27 | TGTGCCAGCAGTTTAAAGGCGTACCAAGAGACCCAGTACTTC | CASSLKAYQETQYF
TRBD2 | 13 | TRBJ2-1 | NA | TRBV12-3/TRBV12-4 | TGTGCCAGCAGCTTAGCGGCGGGGGGCGAGCAGTTCTTC | CASSLAAGGEQFF
NA | 14 | TRBJ1-5 | NA | TRBV12-3/TRBV12-4 | TGTGCCAGCAGCCCCGATACCCCGGGGCAGCCCCAGCATTTT | CASSPDTPGQPQHF
TRBD1 | 16 | TRBJ2-6 | few | TRBV9 | TGTGCCAGCAGCCCCCGACAGGGTCCTGGGGCCAACGTCCTGACTTTC | CASSPRQGPGANVLTF
NA | 14 | TRBJ2-1 | many | TRBV7-2 | TGTGCCAGCACTAAAGGTGGGGGCTACAATGAGCAGTTCTTC | CASTKGGGYNEQFF
TRBD2 | 15 | TRBJ2-1 | many | TRBV20-1 | TGCAGTGCTACTCCTCCTAGCGGGGACTACAATGAGCAGTTCTTC | CSATPPSGDYNEQFF
NA | 13 | TRBJ1-1 | few | TRBV6-1 | TGTGCCACCCTAGACAGGCTGAACACTGAAGCTTTCTTT | CATLDRLNTEAFF
NA | 14 | TRBJ2-5 | few | TRBV6-5 | TGTGCCAGCAGTTACTCGTTTACACGGGAGACCCAGTACTTC | CASSYSFTRETQYF
TRBD1 | 15 | TRBJ1-3 | NA | TRBV12-3/TRBV12-4 | TGTGCCAGCAGTGCCCGGACAGGGGGAAGAAACACCATATATTTT | CASSARTGGRNTIYF
TRBD2 | 21 | TRBJ2-4 | few | TRBV3-1 | TGTGCCAGCAGCCAAGACCTCAACCTGCCTAGCGGGAGGCCCCCCAAAAACATTCAGTACTTC | CASSQDLNLPSGRPPKNIQYF
NA | 15 | TRBJ1-1 | many | TRBV9 | TGTGCCAGCAGCGTAGATATAGGGGGAGACACTGAAGCTTTCTTT | CASSVDIGGDTEAFF
NA | 14 | TRBJ1-5 | many | TRBV6-4 | TGTGCCAGCAGTGAGGACGGGGGAGGTCAGCCCCAGCATTTT | CASSEDGGGQPQHF
NA | 10 | TRBJ2-7 | many | TRBV7-9 | TGTGCCAGCGGGACCTACGAGCAGTACTTC | CASGTYEQYF
NA | 14 | TRBJ2-1 | many | TRBV3-1 | TGTGCCAGCAGCCCCAGCCCTAGCGACAATGAGCAGTTCTTC | CASSPSPSDNEQFF
NA | 15 | TRBJ2-1 | many | TRBV7-2 | TGTGCCAGCAGCTCGTCCACCAATTCCTACAATGAGCAGTTCTTC | CASSSSTNSYNEQFF
NA | 12 | TRBJ2-5 | many | TRBV6-1 | TGTGCCAGCAGTGAAGCGCTGAGGGCCCAGTACTTC | CASSEALRAQYF
TRBD2 | 16 | TRBJ2-7 | many | TRBV11-2 | TGTGCCAGCACCCCAAGCGGGGGCAGCGCGACCTACGAGCAGTACTTC | CASTPSGGSATYEQYF
NA | 15 | TRBJ2-3 | many | TRBV7-2 | TGTGCCAGCAGCGACTGGGGACGCAGCACAGATACGCAGTATTTT | CASSDWGRSTDTQYF